The 21 T cell receptor beta chains below all came from one sample that was sequenced in a study of blood T cell repertoires in COVID-19. Only in-frame clones appear in the TCRdb table, and some are missing; sequencing was by immunoSEQ multiplex PCR. The sample has 80,000 to 100,000 clones; 90% are singletons. The sample taken for sequencing was peripheral blood. The receptors shown here come from a human donor with active COVID-19. The donor label of this sample is uncertain.

The chain links TRBV6-2 or TRBV6-3 to TRBJ2-2; 14 nucleotides agree with TRBD2. The CDR3 consists of 19 residues. Germline V gene data show CDR1 as MNHEY and CDR2 as SVGEGT. With V trimmed by 6 bases and J by 6 bases, 15 bases remained unmatched. The CDR3 sequence: CASSSPGLAGGLIAGELFF. The CDR3 DNA is TGTGCCAGCAGCTCACCTGGACTAGCGGGGGGACTGATCGCCGGGGAGCTGTTTTTT.

This chain links TRBV7-2 with TRBJ2-1, with 7 bases that match TRBD1. Germline assignment: CDR1 SGHTA and CDR2 FQGNSA. J lost 12 bases, V lost 2 bases, and 4 bases had no gene match. There are 12 residues in the CDR3. CDR3: CASSLYRGRQFF. As DNA, the CDR3 is TGTGCCAGCAGCTTATACAGGGGACGGCAGTTCTTC.

The J gene is TRBJ1-2, the V gene TRBV19, with 7 bases identical to TRBD1. J was trimmed by 1 base and V by 6 bases; bases with no gene match: 17. This CDR3 has 18 amino acids. Germline assignment: CDR1 LNHDA and CDR2 SQIVND (reference sequence). The CDR3 reads CASSDRSSGQPNNYGYTF. The CDR3, as DNA: TGTGCCAGTAGCGACCGCTCCTCGGGACAGCCGAATAACTATGGCTACACCTTC.

This chain uses TRBV3-1 (or the pseudogene TRBV3-2) with TRBJ2-3; 14 positions match TRBD2. CDR3 length: 15 amino acids. Unmatched junction bases numbered 10, after V lost 3 bases and J lost 14 bases. Germline V gene data show CDR1 as LGHDT and CDR2 as YNNKEL (reference sequence). The CDR3 spells CASSQGLAGALHPYF. CDR3 nucleotide sequence: TGTGCCAGCAGCCAGGGACTAGCGGGGGCCCTACATCCGTATTTT.

CDR3 sequence reads: CASSLVPAGGYNEQFF. The CDR3 DNA reads as TGCGCCAGCAGCTTGGTCCCAGCGGGGGGATACAATGAGCAGTTCTTC. The chain employs TRBV5-1 and TRBJ2-1, with 9 bases fitting TRBD2. V lost 0 bases, J lost 4 bases, and 5 bases stayed unmatched. The CDR3 covers 16 residues. Germline CDR1 reads SGHRS; CDR2 reads YFSETQ. Full variable domain (missing parts from reference TRBV5-1 and TRBJ2-1): KAGVTQTPRYLIKTRGQQVTLSCSPISGHRSVSWYQQTPGQGLQFLFEYFSETQRNKGNFPGRFSGRQFSNSRSEMNVSTLELGDSALYLCASSLVPAGGYNEQFFGPGTRLTVL.

The chain uses TRBV6-6 and TRBJ1-5; D gene uncertain. Per germline, CDR1 MNHNY and CDR2 SVGAGI (reference sequence). Trimming removed 4 bases at V and 2 bases at J, with 6 bases between. The CDR3 covers 13 residues. CDR3 sequence: CASSFAGNQPQHF. CDR3 sequence (DNA): TGTGCCAGCAGTTTTGCAGGCAATCAGCCCCAGCATTTT.

This clone was seen only a few times. The gene calls are TRBV14 and TRBJ2-3; 13 bases align to TRBD2. Unmatched junction bases numbered 14, after V lost 4 bases and J lost 10 bases. CDR1 SGHDN and CDR2 FVKESK come from the germline V gene. The CDR3 sequence is 17 residues long. DNA for the CDR3: TGTGCCAGCAGCCGAGGGGGACTAGCGGGGACCCCAATGGCGCAGTATTTT. It specifies CASSRGGLAGTPMAQYF.

The chain links TRBV27 to TRBJ2-7; D might be TRBD1 (6 bases). This CDR3 comprises 14 residues. Germline CDR1 MNHEY, CDR2 SMNVEV (reference sequence). Trimming took off 0 bases at V and 2 bases at J, with 8 bases between the two ends. The CDR3 sequence: CASSLSDSPYEQYF. The CDR3 DNA is TGTGCCAGCAGTTTATCGGACAGCCCCTACGAGCAGTACTTC.

The CDR3: CASSYGGALNSPLHF. The CDR3 DNA follows: TGTGCCAGTAGTTATGGGGGGGCGTTGAATTCACCCCTCCACTTT. The chain employs TRBV19 and TRBJ1-6; tentative D call: TRBD1 (6 bases). CDR1 is LNHDA and CDR2 is SQIVND in the germline V gene (reference sequence). This CDR3 region has 15 residues. V was shortened by 5 bases and J by 7 bases, with 15 bases between the two germline ends.

CDR3 DNA: TGTGCCAGCAGTTTACGGGACTCCGTGAACACCGGGGAGCTGTTTTTT. Translated, it gives CASSLRDSVNTGELFF. The gene calls are TRBV27 and TRBJ2-2; perhaps TRBD2 as D (6 bases). V shed 2 bases and J shed 1 base, with 11 bases lying between them. The CDR3 sequence is 16 residues long. Germline V gene data show CDR1 as MNHEY and CDR2 as SMNVEV (reference sequence).

This clone has only one observation. V gene TRBV19 combines with J gene TRBJ2-5; D may be TRBD2 (6 bases). The CDR3 is made up of 13 amino acids. Trimming shortened V by 6 bases and J by 5 bases, and 13 bases separated the two germline ends. Germline CDR1 LNHDA, CDR2 SQIVND (reference sequence). The CDR3 DNA follows: TGTGCCAGTAGACATCCGGAGGGGGAGACCCAGTACTTC. It specifies CASRHPEGETQYF.

This clone showed up just once. The V call is TRBV7-2, the J call TRBJ2-5; 11 positions agree with TRBD2. J lost 4 bases, V lost 1 base, and 8 bases had no gene match. This CDR3 has 17 amino acids. Germline V CDR1 and CDR2: SGHTA, FQGNSA. CDR3 in amino acids: CASSLGLAGRSGETQYF. In nucleotides, the CDR3 is TGTGCCAGCAGCTTAGGACTAGCGGGGAGATCCGGAGAGACCCAGTACTTC. Using reference TRBV7-2 and TRBJ2-5 for the parts outside the CDR3, the full variable domain is GAGVSQSPSNKVTEKGKDVELRCDPISGHTALYWYRQSLGQGLEFLIYFQGNSAPDKSGLPSDRFSAERTGGSVSTLTIQRTQQEDSAVYLCASSLGLAGRSGETQYFGPGTRLLVL.

The DNA for the CDR3 is TGTGCCAGCAGCCCCAGGGCAGTCAATAATTCACCCCTCCACTTT. Protein: CASSPRAVNNSPLHF. The chain combines TRBV9 with TRBJ1-6; D is perhaps TRBD1 (5 bases). The germline CDR1 and CDR2 sequences are SGDLS and YYNGEE. CDR3 length: 15 amino acids. Trimming removed 4 bases from V and 5 bases from J, with 13 bases in between.

The chain recombines TRBV6-5 with TRBJ2-2; 8 nucleotides line up with TRBD1. V was pared by 4 bases and J by 6 bases, with 10 bases of the junction left unmatched. CDR1 is MNHEY, CDR2 SVGAGI, per germline. This CDR3 region has 16 residues. The CDR3 nucleotides are TGTGCCAGCAGTTCTGCGGACAGGGTAAAAGCCGGGGAGCTGTTTTTT. Translated: CASSSADRVKAGELFF.

The V call is TRBV29-1, the J call TRBJ2-2, with 8 bases aligning to TRBD2. There are 13 residues in the CDR3. V lost 2 bases to trimming and J lost 7 bases; unmatched junction nucleotides: 3. Germline-derived CDR1 and CDR2 are SQVTM and ANQGSEA. The CDR3 protein is CSVEQAGDGELFF. CDR3 in DNA: TGCAGCGTTGAACAAGCGGGGGACGGGGAGCTGTTTTTT.

The chain links TRBV12-5 to TRBJ2-2; 11 bases match TRBD1. CDR3 length: 17 amino acids. V shed 5 bases and J 7 bases; nucleotides not matched to a gene: 12. In germline, CDR1 is LGHNT, CDR2 FRNRAP. The CDR3 nucleotides are TGTGCTAGTGGTCAACCGCCGGGACAGGGGGTCCTCGGGGAGCTGTTTTTT. Amino acid sequence: CASGQPPGQGVLGELFF.

The rearrangement uses TRBV11-2 and TRBJ2-5, with D perhaps matching TRBD2 (6 bases). The V gene's germline CDR1 is SGHAT and CDR2 FQNNGV. This CDR3 comprises 16 residues. V was shortened by 3 bases and J by 5 bases, with 19 bases between the two germline ends. The CDR3 here is CASSFPAGLQRETQYF. DNA for the CDR3: TGTGCCAGCAGCTTTCCGGCGGGACTCCAGAGGGAGACCCAGTACTTC.

The chain combines TRBV15 with TRBJ2-1; 11 bases line up with TRBD2. The CDR3 extends over 16 amino acids. Germline V lookup: CDR1 LNHNV, CDR2 YYDKDF (reference sequence). The V and J ends lost 5 bases and 4 bases, in that order; junction bases with no gene match: 7. This CDR3 is CATSENLAGGYNEQFF. The CDR3 region has the DNA TGTGCCACCAGCGAAAACCTAGCGGGGGGATACAATGAGCAGTTCTTC.

The chain couples TRBV7-9 to TRBJ1-6; TRBD1 matches 8 bases. Germline-derived CDR1 and CDR2 are SEHNR and FQNEAQ (reference sequence). This CDR3 region has 14 residues. After removal of 8 bases from V and 10 bases from J, the junction contained 10 bases not matched to a gene. The CDR3 here is CASSGTGVGSPLHF. The CDR3 DNA sequence: TGTGCCAGCTCCGGGACAGGCGTTGGCTCACCCCTCCACTTT.

This chain joins TRBV6-5 and TRBJ1-2; D may be TRBD1 (6 bases). This CDR3 is built from 14 residues. In germline, CDR1 is MNHEY, CDR2 SVGAGI. V lost 7 bases to trimming and J lost 4 bases, with 16 bases between them. The CDR3 protein is CASTPQGLFYGYTF. CDR3 in DNA: TGTGCCAGCACCCCCCAGGGGCTATTCTATGGCTACACCTTC.

The chain is built from TRBV4-3 and TRBJ1-6; 7 nucleotides agree with TRBD1. This CDR3 region has 16 residues. V lost 4 bases, J lost 6 bases, and 9 bases stayed unmatched. Germline V gene data show CDR1 as LGHNA and CDR2 as YSLEER. For the CDR3, the DNA is TGCGCCAGCAGCCTCGACCCCGGGACAGCTAATTCACCCCTCCACTTT. This gives the protein CASSLDPGTANSPLHF.